The 23 T cell receptor beta chains listed next were all sequenced from one sample in a study of T cells in Graves' hyperthyroidism and ophthalmopathy. Amplified TCR beta CDR3 regions came from RNA transcripts. An initial round of RT-PCR targeting the TCR CDR3 relied on the HTBI primer set. MiXCR, applied by TCRdb to the multiplex PCR reads, yields one record per CDR3 protein. The sample consists of around 340,000 distinct CDR3 sequences, roughly 13% of them appearing once. The sample comprised blood. These receptors all come from a woman younger than 45 with Graves' hyperthyroidism.

This clonotype showed up many times. V usage is TRBV12-3 or TRBV12-4 and J usage is TRBJ1-5; D gene uncertain. CDR3 length: 15 amino acids. The V and J ends lost 0 bases and 6 bases respectively, with 12 bases between them. The CDR3 is CASSLARRTIQPQHF. The CDR3 DNA is TGTGCCAGCAGTTTAGCGCGAAGAACCATTCAGCCCCAGCATTTT.

V gene TRBV24-1 combines with J gene TRBJ2-1; tentative D call: TRBD2 (6 bases). CDR1 KGHDR and CDR2 SFDVKD come from the germline V gene. Trimming left V 7 bases short and J 2 bases short, with 11 bases between. The CDR3 consists of 14 residues. The chain's CDR3 is CATSGRGTYNEQFF. In DNA form, the CDR3 reads TGTGCCACCAGCGGGCGCGGGACCTACAATGAGCAGTTCTTC.

This clonotype was recorded at least ten times. The rearrangement uses TRBV7-8 and TRBJ2-3; TRBD1 matches at 9 bases. The CDR3 consists of 15 residues. J was trimmed by 3 bases and V by 2 bases; bases with no gene match: 3. Germline V CDR1 and CDR2: SGHVS, FQNEAQ. The CDR3 protein is CASSLTGGWTDTQYF. In DNA, the CDR3 is TGTGCCAGCAGCTTAACAGGGGGCTGGACAGATACGCAGTATTTT.

This clonotype was found a few times. The chain combines TRBV7-9 with TRBJ1-3; D call uncertain. V was clipped by 0 bases and J by 0 bases, with 6 bases between them. CDR3 length equals 15 residues. Germline V CDR1 and CDR2: SEHNR, FQNEAQ (reference sequence). The CDR3 DNA reads TGTGCCAGCAGCTTAGCGGTGAGCTCTGGAAACACCATATATTTT. Protein product: CASSLAVSSGNTIYF.

J is TRBJ1-4 and V is TRBV5-5; tentative D call: TRBD1 (6 bases). Germline values: CDR1 SGHKS, CDR2 YYEKEE (reference sequence). CDR3 length equals 16 residues. V dropped 3 bases and J dropped 3 bases, with 15 bases sitting between them. The CDR3 loop reads CASSSHTGTSNEKLFF. As DNA, the CDR3 is TGTGCCAGCAGCTCCCACACCGGGACATCTAATGAAAAACTGTTTTTT.

This clonotype was detected ten times or more. The chain is built from TRBV12-3 or TRBV12-4 and TRBJ2-7; D call uncertain. The CDR3 is made up of 12 amino acids. The V end lost 6 bases, the J end lost 3 bases, and 9 bases lay between the germline ends. The CDR3 sequence: CASSPGYYEQYF. The CDR3 nucleotides read TGTGCCAGCAGCCCTGGATACTACGAGCAGTACTTC.

For the CDR3, the DNA is TGTGCCAGCAGGTTCACCGGGACAGAGGGATGGTACGAGCAGTACTTC. Translated, it gives CASRFTGTEGWYEQYF. V usage is TRBV5-5 and J usage is TRBJ2-7, with 7 bases lining up with TRBD1. Germline values: CDR1 SGHKS, CDR2 YYEKEE (reference sequence). CDR3 size: 16 residues. The V and J ends lost 5 bases and 4 bases, in that order; junction bases with no gene match: 15.

Details on this clonotype: With a much larger clone just one base away, this may be a read error. J is TRBJ2-3 and V is TRBV5-6; 10 bases are a match to TRBD1. Germline V gives CDR1 SGHDT, CDR2 YYEEEE. The ends lost 3 bases at V and 2 bases at J; junction bases unmatched: 6. The CDR3 consists of 16 residues. The CDR3: CASSYSDRGVTDTQYF. The CDR3 DNA follows: TGTGCCAGCAGCTACTCGGACAGGGGGGTCACAGATACGCAGTATTTT.

Many counts were recorded for this clonotype. The genes are TRBV6-1 and TRBJ1-2, with D unresolved. Trimming took 5 bases from V and 2 from J, leaving 21 bases between them. CDR1 MNHNS and CDR2 SASEGT come from the germline V gene. This CDR3 is built from 17 residues. The CDR3 reads CASSLRGTSTKNYGYTF. CDR3 coding DNA: TGTGCCAGCAGTCTTCGGGGAACCAGCACTAAAAACTATGGCTACACCTTC.

There are a few counts of this clonotype. The chain uses TRBV10-3 and TRBJ2-7, with D possibly being TRBD1 or TRBD2 (5 bases each). Germline CDR1 ENHRY, CDR2 SYGVKD. V was shortened by 0 bases and J by 3 bases, with 12 bases between the two germline ends. The CDR3 is 15 residues long. Written as DNA, the CDR3 is TGTGCCATCAGTGAGTCGGGGGATTTAATCTACGAGCAGTACTTC. It yields the protein CAISESGDLIYEQYF.

The chain uses TRBV7-9 and TRBJ2-2; tentatively, D is TRBD2 (5 bases). Trimming removed 2 bases at V and 1 base at J, with 11 bases between. The CDR3 extends over 16 amino acids. Germline CDR1 reads SEHNR; CDR2 reads FQNEAQ (reference sequence). The CDR3 sequence: CASSLFRAGNTGELFF. The CDR3, as DNA: TGTGCCAGCAGCTTATTTCGGGCGGGGAACACCGGGGAGCTGTTTTTT. Full variable domain (rest looked up from reference TRBV7-9 and TRBJ2-2): DTGVSQNPRHKITKRGQNVTFRCDPISEHNRLYWYRQTLGQGPEFLTYFQNEAQLEKSRLLSDRFSAERPKGSFSTLEIQRTEQGDSAMYLCASSLFRAGNTGELFFGEGSRLTVL.

The table lists this clonotype with a few counts. The chain links TRBV28 to TRBJ2-7, with a weak D call TRBD2 (5 bases). Trimming removed 3 bases from V and 4 bases from J, with 10 bases in between. CDR3 size: 13 residues. Per the germline V gene, CDR1 is MDHEN and CDR2 is SYDVKM. The chain's CDR3 is CASSLRLSYEQYF. CDR3 sequence (DNA): TGTGCCAGCAGTTTGAGACTATCTTACGAGCAGTACTTC.

The table lists this clonotype with many counts. The chain is built from TRBV7-2 and TRBJ2-7; 15 bases map to TRBD2. CDR3 length: 20 amino acids. J lost 4 bases, V lost 1 base, and 14 bases had no gene match. Germline V gives CDR1 SGHTA, CDR2 FQGNSA. The CDR3 protein is CASSLVFWTSGRANLYEQYF. Here the CDR3 DNA reads TGTGCCAGCAGCTTAGTGTTTTGGACTAGCGGGAGGGCCAACTTATACGAGCAGTACTTC.

The table lists this clonotype with a few counts. V and J are TRBV6-1 and TRBJ2-7; D tentatively reads TRBD1 or TRBD2 (7 bases each). Germline V lookup: CDR1 MNHNS, CDR2 SASEGT. The CDR3 length is 15 residues. V lost 7 bases and J lost 5, with 21 bases in between. The CDR3 loop is CASMRSGDRFNEQYF. The DNA of the CDR3 is TGTGCCAGCATGAGAAGCGGGGACAGATTCAACGAGCAGTACTTC.

This clonotype was seen a handful of times. The chain is built from TRBV29-1 and TRBJ2-4, with TRBD2 matching 8 bases. The junction had 10 bases not matched to a gene; V was cut back by 4 bases and J by 8 bases. This CDR3 region has 14 residues. Germline CDR1 and CDR2: SQVTM and ANQGSEA. The DNA of the CDR3 is TGCAGCGTTGGGGGTCGGGGGGGCTCGGACATTCAGTACTTC. It encodes CSVGGRGGSDIQYF.

The chain recombines TRBV7-2 with TRBJ2-7; weak D call: TRBD1 (5 bases). The V gene's germline CDR1 is SGHTA and CDR2 FQGNSA. The CDR3 is 13 amino acids. Trimming pared 5 bases from V and 7 bases from J, leaving 15 bases between. The CDR3 here is CASSGFRAGEQYF. The CDR3 nucleotides are TGTGCCAGCAGCGGTTTCCGGGCAGGGGAGCAGTACTTC.

This clonotype has a count of ten or more. V and J are TRBV6-1 and TRBJ1-5; D gene ambiguous. Germline loops: CDR1 MNHNS, CDR2 SASEGT. CDR3 length: 14 residues. The V end lost 6 bases, the J end lost 7 bases, and 16 bases lay between the germline ends. The CDR3 DNA reads TGTGCCAGCAGGCGGGCCTCGAGAGGCCAGCCCCAGCATTTT. Translated: CASRRASRGQPQHF.

This clonotype was detected ten times or more. J is TRBJ1-5 and V is TRBV28; D is perhaps TRBD1 (6 bases). The ends were cut back, 10 bases at V and 4 bases at J, with 14 bases in the middle. The CDR3 sequence is 13 residues long. CDR1 and CDR2 from the germline V gene are MDHEN and SYDVKM. The CDR3 loop is CATRRGNNQPQHF. CDR3 nucleotide sequence: TGTGCCACCCGCAGGGGTAATAATCAGCCCCAGCATTTT.

This clonotype has ten or more counts. The chain is built from TRBV2 and TRBJ2-7; D is ambiguous. Germline V lookup: CDR1 SNHLY, CDR2 FYNNEI. This CDR3 contains 13 residues. V lost 1 base and J lost 6, with 10 bases in between. In DNA form, the CDR3 reads TGTGCCAGCAGTGAAGAGTCCAATTCCGAGCAGTACTTC. Translation: CASSEESNSEQYF.

The genes are TRBV6-1 and TRBJ2-3; D gene ambiguous. The germline CDR1 and CDR2 sequences are MNHNS and SASEGT. There are 12 residues in the CDR3. V was trimmed by 6 bases and J by 8 bases, leaving 12 bases between them. CDR3 DNA: TGTGCCAGCAGGGGCATAAGAGGTACGCAGTATTTT. Translation: CASRGIRGTQYF.

As DNA, the CDR3 is TGTGCCAGCAGCCAAGAGGTTGAGGTCTTACCTGGGGGTGAGCAGTTCTTC. Its protein product is CASSQEVEVLPGGEQFF. V usage is TRBV3-1 and J usage is TRBJ2-1, with D perhaps assigned TRBD1 or TRBD2 (5 bases each). Trimming stripped 0 bases from V and 9 bases from J, with 21 bases between. CDR1 is LGHDT, CDR2 YNNKEL, per germline (reference sequence). This CDR3 contains 17 residues.

CDR3 nucleotides: TGTGCCAGTAGTGCGGTAGTGAGTTACAATCAGCCCCAGCATTTT. This gives the protein CASSAVVSYNQPQHF. V gene TRBV19 combines with J gene TRBJ1-5; D remains unclear. CDR3 length: 15 amino acids. Trimming took off 5 bases at V and 3 bases at J, with 14 bases between the two ends. Germline CDR1 and CDR2: LNHDA and SQIVND (reference sequence).

The chain recombines TRBV18 with TRBJ2-7; D remains unclear. The ends were cut back, 3 bases at V and 4 bases at J, with 13 bases in the middle. This CDR3 region has 14 residues. Germline V gene lookup returns CDR1 KGHSH and CDR2 LQKENI. The CDR3 spells CASSPPGVGYEQYF. The DNA for the CDR3 is TGTGCCAGCTCACCGCCGGGCGTGGGGTACGAGCAGTACTTC.